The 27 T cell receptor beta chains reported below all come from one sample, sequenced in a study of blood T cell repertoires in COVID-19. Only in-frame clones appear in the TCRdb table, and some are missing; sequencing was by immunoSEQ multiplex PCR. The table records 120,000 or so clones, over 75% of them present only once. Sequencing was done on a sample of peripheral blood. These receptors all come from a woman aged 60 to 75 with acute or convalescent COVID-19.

The CDR3 loop reads CASSPQSGLGTHEQFF. CDR3 nucleotides: TGTGCCAGCAGCCCACAATCCGGACTAGGAACTCATGAGCAGTTCTTC. V usage is TRBV11-3 and J usage is TRBJ2-1, with 7 bases identical to TRBD2. Per germline, CDR1 SGHNT and CDR2 YENEEA. The CDR3 contains 16 residues. The V and J ends lost 5 bases and 8 bases, in that order; junction bases with no gene match: 15.

The CDR3 DNA reads TGTGCCAGCAGCGGGAGCGGGGGGGTCACTGAAGCTTTCTTT. This encodes CASSGSGGVTEAFF. The chain has TRBV2 and TRBJ1-1, with D possibly TRBD1 on 5 matching bases. Trimming pared 6 bases from V and 4 bases from J, leaving 15 bases between. CDR3 size: 14 residues. The germline V gene encodes CDR1 SNHLY and CDR2 FYNNEI.

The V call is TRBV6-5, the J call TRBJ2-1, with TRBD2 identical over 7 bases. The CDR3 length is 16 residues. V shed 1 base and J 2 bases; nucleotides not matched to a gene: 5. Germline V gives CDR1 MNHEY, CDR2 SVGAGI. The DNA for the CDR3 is TGTGCCAGCAGTTACTTTAGCGGGCCGGCCTACAATGAGCAGTTCTTC. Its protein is CASSYFSGPAYNEQFF.

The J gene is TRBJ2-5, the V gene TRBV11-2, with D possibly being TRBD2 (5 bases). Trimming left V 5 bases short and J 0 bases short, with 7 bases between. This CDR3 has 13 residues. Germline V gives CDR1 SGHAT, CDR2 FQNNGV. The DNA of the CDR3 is TGTGCCAGCAGCAAGGACTACCAAGAGACCCAGTACTTC. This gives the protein CASSKDYQETQYF.

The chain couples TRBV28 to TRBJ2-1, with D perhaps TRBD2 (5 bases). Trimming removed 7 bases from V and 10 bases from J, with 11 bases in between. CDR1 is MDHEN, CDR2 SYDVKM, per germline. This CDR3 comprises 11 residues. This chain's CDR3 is CASTLRAEQFF. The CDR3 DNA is TGTGCCAGCACCTTGCGGGCGGAGCAGTTCTTC. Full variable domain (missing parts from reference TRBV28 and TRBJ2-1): DVKVTQSSRYLVKRTGEKVFLECVQDMDHENMFWYRQDPGLGLRLIYFSYDVKMKEKGDIPEGYSVSREKKERFSLILESASTNQTSMYLCASTLRAEQFFGPGTRLTVL.

CDR3 coding DNA: TGTGCCAGCACCTGGGGGGGGAACACTGAAGCTTTCTTT. It codes for CASTWGGNTEAFF. This chain uses TRBV6-5 with TRBJ1-1; the D gene is possibly TRBD1 (5 bases). The V gene's germline CDR1 is MNHEY and CDR2 SVGAGI. V dropped 7 bases and J dropped 1 base, with 10 bases sitting between them. The CDR3 runs to 13 residues.

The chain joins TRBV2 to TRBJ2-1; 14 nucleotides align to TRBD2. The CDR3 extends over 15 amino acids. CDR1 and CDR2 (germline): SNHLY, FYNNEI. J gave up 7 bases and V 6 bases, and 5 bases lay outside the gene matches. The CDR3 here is CASSSGTSGGNEQFF. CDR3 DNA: TGTGCCAGCAGCAGCGGGACTAGCGGGGGTAATGAGCAGTTCTTC.

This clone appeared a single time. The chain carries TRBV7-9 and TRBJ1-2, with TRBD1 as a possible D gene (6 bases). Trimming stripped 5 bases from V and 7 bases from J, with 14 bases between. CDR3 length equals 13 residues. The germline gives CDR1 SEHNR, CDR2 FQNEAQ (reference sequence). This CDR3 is CASSATGFSGYTF. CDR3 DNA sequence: TGTGCCAGCAGCGCGACAGGTTTCAGTGGCTACACCTTC.

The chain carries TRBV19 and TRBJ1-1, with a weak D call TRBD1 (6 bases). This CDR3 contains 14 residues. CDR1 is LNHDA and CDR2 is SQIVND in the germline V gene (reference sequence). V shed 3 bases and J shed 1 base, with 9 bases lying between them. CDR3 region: CASSILRGNTEAFF. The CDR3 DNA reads TGTGCCAGTAGTATTCTCAGGGGGAACACTGAAGCTTTCTTT.

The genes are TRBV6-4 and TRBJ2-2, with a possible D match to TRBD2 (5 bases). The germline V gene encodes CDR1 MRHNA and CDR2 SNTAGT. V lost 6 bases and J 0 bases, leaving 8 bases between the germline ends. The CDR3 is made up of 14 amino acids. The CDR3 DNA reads TGTGCCAGCAGCCAGACTACGAACACCGGGGAGCTGTTTTTT. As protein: CASSQTTNTGELFF.

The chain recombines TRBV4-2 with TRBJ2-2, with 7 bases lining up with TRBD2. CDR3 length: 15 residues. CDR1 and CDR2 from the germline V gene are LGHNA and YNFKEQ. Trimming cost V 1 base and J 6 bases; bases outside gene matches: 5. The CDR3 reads CASSQAGGGAGELFF. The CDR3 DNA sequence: TGTGCCAGCAGCCAAGCGGGAGGAGGGGCCGGGGAGCTGTTTTTT.

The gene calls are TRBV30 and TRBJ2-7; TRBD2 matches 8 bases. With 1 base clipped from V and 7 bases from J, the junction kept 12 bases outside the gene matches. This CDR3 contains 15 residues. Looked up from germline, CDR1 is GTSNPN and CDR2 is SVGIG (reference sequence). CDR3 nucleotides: TGTGCCTGGAGTGACCCAGCGGGAGAAACAAGAGAGCAGTACTTC. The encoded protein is CAWSDPAGETREQYF.

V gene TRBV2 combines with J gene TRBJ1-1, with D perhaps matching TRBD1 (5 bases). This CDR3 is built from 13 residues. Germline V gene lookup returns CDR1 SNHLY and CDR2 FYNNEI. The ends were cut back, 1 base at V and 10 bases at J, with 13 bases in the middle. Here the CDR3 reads CASSEGTLYRAFF. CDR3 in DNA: TGTGCCAGCAGTGAAGGGACACTCTACAGAGCTTTCTTT.

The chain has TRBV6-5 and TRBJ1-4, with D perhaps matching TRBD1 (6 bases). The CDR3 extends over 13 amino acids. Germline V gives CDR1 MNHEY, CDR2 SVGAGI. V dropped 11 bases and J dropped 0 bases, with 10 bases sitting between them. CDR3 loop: CAVRGATNEKLFF. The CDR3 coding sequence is TGTGCCGTCAGGGGAGCAACTAATGAAAAACTGTTTTTT.

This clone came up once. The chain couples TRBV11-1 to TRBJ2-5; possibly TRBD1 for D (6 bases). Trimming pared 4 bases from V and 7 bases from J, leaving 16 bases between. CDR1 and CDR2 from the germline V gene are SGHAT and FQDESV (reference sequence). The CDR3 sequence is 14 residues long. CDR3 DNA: TGTGCCAGCAGCTCGTTTGACAGGACGGCGACCCAGTACTTC. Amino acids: CASSSFDRTATQYF. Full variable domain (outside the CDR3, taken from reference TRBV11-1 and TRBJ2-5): EAEVAQSPRYKITEKSQAVAFWCDPISGHATLYWYRQILGQGPELLVQFQDESVVDDSQLPKDRFSAERLKGVDSTLKIQPAELGDSAMYLCASSSFDRTATQYFGPGTRLLVL.

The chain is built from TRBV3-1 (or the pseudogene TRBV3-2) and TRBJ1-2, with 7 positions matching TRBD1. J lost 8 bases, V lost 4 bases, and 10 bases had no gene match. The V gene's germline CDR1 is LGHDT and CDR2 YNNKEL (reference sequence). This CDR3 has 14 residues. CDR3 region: CASSLRQGEGGYTF. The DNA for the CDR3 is TGTGCCAGCAGCCTCAGACAGGGTGAGGGGGGCTACACCTTC.

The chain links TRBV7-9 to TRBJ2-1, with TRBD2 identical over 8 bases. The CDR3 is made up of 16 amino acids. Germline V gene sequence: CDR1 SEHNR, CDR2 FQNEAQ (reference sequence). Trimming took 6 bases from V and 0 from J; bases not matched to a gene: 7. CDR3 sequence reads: CASSSAGASSYNEQFF. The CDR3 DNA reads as TGTGCCAGCAGTTCAGCGGGGGCGAGCTCCTACAATGAGCAGTTCTTC. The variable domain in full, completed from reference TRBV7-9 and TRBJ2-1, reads DTGVSQNPRHKITKRGQNVTFRCDPISEHNRLYWYRQTLGQGPEFLTYFQNEAQLEKSRLLSDRFSAERPKGSFSTLEIQRTEQGDSAMYLCASSSAGASSYNEQFFGPGTRLTVL.

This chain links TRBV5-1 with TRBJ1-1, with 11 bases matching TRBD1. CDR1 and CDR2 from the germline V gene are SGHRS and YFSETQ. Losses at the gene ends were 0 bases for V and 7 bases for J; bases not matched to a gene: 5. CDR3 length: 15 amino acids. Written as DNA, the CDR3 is TGCGCCAGCAGCTTGGGTCCGGACAGGGGGCGTGAAGCTTTCTTT. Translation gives CASSLGPDRGREAFF.

CDR3 coding DNA: TGTGCCAGCAGTTGGGGGGACAGGGGGACTAATGAAAAACTGTTTTTT. Protein sequence: CASSWGDRGTNEKLFF. The chain uses TRBV2 and TRBJ1-4; 11 positions match TRBD1. CDR3 length: 16 amino acids. Germline V gene lookup returns CDR1 SNHLY and CDR2 FYNNEI. V lost 5 bases to trimming and J lost 2 bases; unmatched junction nucleotides: 4.

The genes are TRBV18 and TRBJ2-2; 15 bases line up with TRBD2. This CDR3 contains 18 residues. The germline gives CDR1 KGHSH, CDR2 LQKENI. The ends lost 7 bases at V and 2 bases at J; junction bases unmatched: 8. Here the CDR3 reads CASFGLAGGPSNTGELFF. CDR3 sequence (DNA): TGTGCCAGCTTCGGACTAGCGGGAGGGCCCTCCAACACCGGGGAGCTGTTTTTT.

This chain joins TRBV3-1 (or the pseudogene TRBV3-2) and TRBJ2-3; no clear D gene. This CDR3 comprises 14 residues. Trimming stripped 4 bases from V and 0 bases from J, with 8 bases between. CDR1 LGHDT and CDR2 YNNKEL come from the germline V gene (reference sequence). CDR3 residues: CASSLRGSTDTQYF. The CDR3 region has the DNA TGTGCCAGCAGCCTCCGCGGAAGCACAGATACGCAGTATTTT.

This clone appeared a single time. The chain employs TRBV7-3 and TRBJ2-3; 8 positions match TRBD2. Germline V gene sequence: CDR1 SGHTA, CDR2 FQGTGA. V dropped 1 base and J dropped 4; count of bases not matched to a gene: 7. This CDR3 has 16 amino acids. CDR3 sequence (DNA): TGTGCCAGCAGCTTAATTAAGCGGGAGAGGGCAGATACGCAGTATTTT. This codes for CASSLIKRERADTQYF.

CDR3 protein: CASTGFGLANTGELFF. The CDR3 region has the DNA TGTGCCAGTACCGGTTTCGGGTTAGCGAACACCGGGGAGCTGTTTTTT. This sequence joins TRBV19 and TRBJ2-2; D not resolved. V lost 7 bases, J lost 0 bases, and 15 bases lay in between. CDR3 length: 16 residues. Germline V gene lookup returns CDR1 LNHDA and CDR2 SQIVND (reference sequence).

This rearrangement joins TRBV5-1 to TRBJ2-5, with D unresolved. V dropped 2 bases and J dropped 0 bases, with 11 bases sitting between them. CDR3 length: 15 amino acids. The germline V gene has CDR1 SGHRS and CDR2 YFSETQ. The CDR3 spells CASSFPVGNQETQYF. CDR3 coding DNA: TGCGCCAGCAGCTTTCCCGTTGGCAACCAAGAGACCCAGTACTTC.

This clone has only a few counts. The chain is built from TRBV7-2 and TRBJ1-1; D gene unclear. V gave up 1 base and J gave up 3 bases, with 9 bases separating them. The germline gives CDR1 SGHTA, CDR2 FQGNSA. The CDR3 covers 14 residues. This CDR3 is CASSLGARDTEAFF. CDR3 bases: TGTGCCAGCAGCTTAGGGGCGAGGGACACTGAAGCTTTCTTT.

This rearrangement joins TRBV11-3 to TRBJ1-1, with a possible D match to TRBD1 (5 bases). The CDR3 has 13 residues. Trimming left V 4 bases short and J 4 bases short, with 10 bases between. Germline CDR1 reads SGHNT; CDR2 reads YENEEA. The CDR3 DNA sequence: TGTGCCAGCAGCTCCGGACATTCCACTGAAGCTTTCTTT. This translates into CASSSGHSTEAFF.

The CDR3 coding sequence is TGTGCCAGCAGTTCCGAACAGGGGAAGGGCGAAAAACTGTTTTTT. Amino acids: CASSSEQGKGEKLFF. The chain couples TRBV6-5 to TRBJ1-4; 7 bases line up with TRBD1. The V gene end was trimmed by 4 bases and the J gene end by 8 bases; junction bases not matched to a gene: 10. Germline V gene lookup returns CDR1 MNHEY and CDR2 SVGAGI. CDR3 size: 15 residues.